This TCR beta chain derives from a study of CD39 and CD103 CD8 tumor-infiltrating T cells. Study-level findings and limits: Blood and uninvolved lymph node rarely held DP TIL clonotypes.

V lost 4 bases to trimming and J lost 0 bases; unmatched junction nucleotides: 5. There are 14 residues in the CDR3. Germline CDR1 and CDR2: GTSNPN and SVGIG (reference sequence). In the case of this clone: What it recognizes is unknown. Other nucleotide sequences from this sample produce the same CDR3.

TCRdb's table, derived via immunoSEQ multiplex PCR, lists solely in-frame clones and lacks some. Among 1,500 to 2,000 clones listed, roughly 75% were seen once. The J gene is TRBJ1-1, the V gene TRBV30, with 7 bases identical to TRBD1. Sequences were obtained from CD39- CD103- CD8+ T cells sorted from the tumor. The subset was: CD103-CD39- double-negative CD45RA- CD8 T cells. The TCR was taken from a human donor with head and neck squamous cell carcinoma. The CDR3 DNA reads as TGTGCCTGGAACCTCGGACAGGTGAACACTGAAGCTTTCTTT. It specifies CAWNLGQVNTEAFF. Drawing the rest from reference TRBV30 and TRBJ1-1, the complete variable domain is SQTIHQWPATLVQPVGSPLSLECTVEGTSNPNLYWYRQAAGRGLQLLFYSVGIGQISSEVPQNLSASRPQDRQFILSSKKLLLSDSGFYLCAWNLGQVNTEAFFGQGTRLTVV.